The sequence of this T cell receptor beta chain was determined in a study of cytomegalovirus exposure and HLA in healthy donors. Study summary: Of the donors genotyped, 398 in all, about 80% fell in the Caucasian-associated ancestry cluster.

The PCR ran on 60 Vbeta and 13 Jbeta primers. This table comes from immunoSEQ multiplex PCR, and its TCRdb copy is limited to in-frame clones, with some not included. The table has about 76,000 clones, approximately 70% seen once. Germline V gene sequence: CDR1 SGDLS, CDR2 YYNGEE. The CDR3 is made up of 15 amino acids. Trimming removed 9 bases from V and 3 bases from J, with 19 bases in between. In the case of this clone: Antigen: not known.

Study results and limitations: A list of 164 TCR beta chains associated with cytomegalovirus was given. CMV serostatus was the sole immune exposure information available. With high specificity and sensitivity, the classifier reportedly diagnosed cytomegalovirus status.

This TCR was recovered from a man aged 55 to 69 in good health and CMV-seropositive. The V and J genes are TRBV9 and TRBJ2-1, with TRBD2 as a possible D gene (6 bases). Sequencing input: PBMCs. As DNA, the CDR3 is TGTGCCACCAACCTGGATGGGGGGATCTACAATGAGCAGTTCTTC. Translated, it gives CATNLDGGIYNEQFF.